This T cell receptor (beta chain) was retrieved from a study of OX40 agonist ivuxolimab in advanced cancers. Trimming at V came to 1 base and at J to 6 bases, leaving 5 bases not matched to a gene. The CDR3 contains 15 residues. CDR1 is SGHRS and CDR2 is YFSETQ in the germline V gene. The assay was immunoSEQ multiplex PCR, and TCRdb's table has in-frame clones only and misses some. The repertoire holds some 66,000 clones, with under 85% as singletons. The clonotype comes from an adult with an advanced solid tumor such as melanoma, head and neck, liver or kidney cancer. V and J are TRBV5-1 and TRBJ1-4, with 8 bases that match TRBD1. The sample here was CD4+ or CD8+ T cells sorted from blood, taken in a trial of the OX40 agonist ivuxolimab. The CDR3, as DNA: TGCGCCAGCAGCTTGAATGCAGGGGGCTATGAAAAACTGTTTTTT. Translated: CASSLNAGGYEKLFF.